A selection of T cell receptor beta chains follows, all from one sample in a study of blood T cell repertoires in COVID-19. Only in-frame clones appear in the TCRdb table, and some are missing; sequencing was by immunoSEQ multiplex PCR. The sample holds roughly 200,000 clones, around 88% seen once. The sample comprised peripheral blood. The receptors were gathered from a man in his forties with active or convalescent COVID-19. CDR3s include the opening cysteine and the closing phenylalanine or tryptophan. The D gene is left open where the match is weak. Rows may omit the clone size; those that give it use once, few, many or a size class.

TRBV19	TRBD1	.	TRBJ2-3	CASRVRQGPDTQYF	TGTGCCAGTAGGGTGAGACAGGGGCCAGATACGCAGTATTTT
TRBV29-1	.	.	TRBJ1-5	CSAGVGNQPQHF	TGCAGCGCAGGGGTGGGGAATCAGCCCCAGCATTTT
TRBV9	TRBD2	.	TRBJ2-5	CASSVGSSGSETQYF	TGTGCCAGCAGCGTAGGGTCTAGCGGGAGTGAGACCCAGTACTTC
TRBV30	.	.	TRBJ1-2	CAWSPGASYTF	TGTGCCTGGAGTCCAGGCGCGAGCTACACCTTC
TRBV19	.	.	TRBJ2-5	CASGHRGGGETQYF	TGTGCCAGTGGACATAGGGGGGGTGGAGAGACCCAGTACTTC
TRBV13	.	.	TRBJ1-1	CASSLSLPLWSTEAFF	TGTGCCAGCAGCTTAAGTCTACCCCTGTGGAGCACTGAAGCTTTCTTT
TRBV6-1	.	.	TRBJ1-1	CASSETDFLEAFF	TGTGCCAGCAGTGAAACCGACTTCCTTGAAGCTTTCTTT
TRBV30	.	.	TRBJ2-6	CAWTFSGANVLTF	TGTGCCTGGACGTTCTCTGGGGCCAACGTCCTGACTTTC
TRBV13	.	.	TRBJ2-7	CASSLPLSGLEAYEQYF	TGTGCCAGCAGCTTACCCCTATCCGGGCTGGAGGCGTACGAGCAGTACTTC
TRBV6-5	TRBD1	once	TRBJ1-1	CASKPGQGHTEAFF	TGTGCCAGCAAACCGGGACAGGGCCACACTGAAGCTTTCTTT
TRBV11-3	.	.	TRBJ2-7	CASSLDASTSHSYEQYF	TGTGCCAGCAGCTTAGATGCGTCCACTAGTCACTCCTACGAGCAGTACTTC
TRBV19	TRBD2	.	TRBJ2-7	CASTPSGGSLEQYF	TGTGCCAGTACCCCGAGCGGGGGCTCTCTGGAGCAGTACTTC
TRBV7-9	.	.	TRBJ1-1	CASSRAGGADPEAFF	TGTGCCAGCAGCCGAGCGGGAGGGGCGGACCCTGAAGCTTTCTTT
TRBV2	.	.	TRBJ1-6	CASTVLNSDTDSPLHF	TGTGCCAGCACAGTGCTTAACTCCGACACCGATTCACCCCTCCACTTT
TRBV19	TRBD2	once	TRBJ2-1	CASSGLAGVGEQFF	TGTGCCAGTAGTGGATTAGCGGGAGTTGGTGAGCAGTTCTTC
TRBV5-5	TRBD1	once	TRBJ1-5	CASSGGQGGRNQPQHF	TGTGCCAGCAGCGGTGGACAGGGGGGACGCAATCAGCCCCAGCATTTT
TRBV7-6	.	.	TRBJ1-1	CASSLRGRGENTEAFF	TGTGCCAGCAGCTTAAGGGGTCGTGGAGAAAACACTGAAGCTTTCTTT
TRBV28	.	.	TRBJ2-4	CASGRGDSRSVAKNIQYF	TGTGCCAGCGGCCGGGGAGATAGCAGGAGCGTGGCCAAAAACATTCAGTACTTC
TRBV19	TRBD2	.	TRBJ2-1	CASRSGSRDNEQFF	TGTGCCAGTAGGAGCGGGAGCCGCGACAATGAGCAGTTCTTC
TRBV5-1	TRBD2	few	TRBJ2-1	CASSWDGTSGSGEQFF	TGCGCCAGCAGCTGGGACGGGACTAGCGGGAGCGGGGAGCAGTTCTTC
TRBV4-1	TRBD2	.	TRBJ2-1	CASSLVAGWGGNEQFF	TGCGCCAGCAGCCTCGTAGCGGGATGGGGAGGCAATGAGCAGTTCTTC
TRBV5-1	.	once	TRBJ1-4	CASSPWAGENEKLFF	TGCGCCAGCAGCCCTTGGGCAGGCGAGAATGAAAAACTGTTTTTT
TRBV18	.	.	TRBJ1-1	CASSGALNTEAFF	TGTGCCAGCTCAGGGGCCCTGAACACTGAAGCTTTCTTT
TRBV5-1	.	.	TRBJ2-3	CASSHEGTDYTDTQYF	TGCGCCAGCAGTCATGAAGGGACGGACTATACAGATACGCAGTATTTT
TRBV29-1	.	.	TRBJ1-2	CSVAPTGRRSYGYTF	TGCAGCGTCGCTCCCACAGGCAGGAGAAGCTATGGCTACACCTTC
TRBV24-1	TRBD1	.	TRBJ2-3	CATSDTIKGQGPDTQYF	TGTGCCACCAGTGACACAATAAAGGGACAGGGACCAGATACGCAGTATTTT
TRBV7-6	.	.	TRBJ1-1	CASSLATTAVSEAFF	TGTGCCAGCAGCTTAGCCACGACAGCCGTCTCTGAAGCTTTCTTT
TRBV6-5	.	once	TRBJ1-2	CASTSGVPNYGYTF	TGTGCCAGCACCTCCGGGGTGCCGAACTATGGCTACACCTTC